A single sample gave rise to the 26 T cell receptor beta chains below, sequenced in a study of chemoradiotherapy in HPV16-positive cancers. TCRdb's table, derived via immunoSEQ multiplex PCR, lists solely in-frame clones and lacks some. The sample yields over 10,000 clones, roughly 61% seen once. This sample was taken from a patient who underwent chemoradiotherapy. These receptors came from a human donor with HPV-associated anogenital cancer.

This clone was counted only a few times. This chain joins TRBV6-5 and TRBJ1-2; D not certain. Trimming removed 7 bases from V and 8 bases from J, with 14 bases in between. The CDR3 covers 12 residues. In germline, CDR1 is MNHEY, CDR2 SVGAGI. The chain's CDR3 is CASTNRGYGYTF. CDR3 DNA: TGTGCCAGCACCAACCGAGGGTACGGCTACACCTTC.

The chain recombines TRBV9 with TRBJ1-2; D is ambiguous. The CDR3 extends over 16 amino acids. Trimming cost V 2 bases and J 10 bases, with 24 bases left between them. CDR1 and CDR2 (germline): SGDLS, YYNGEE. The CDR3 coding sequence is TGTGCCAGCAGCGTCTCCCCGGACCAAAACCTCCTATCCTACACCTTC. It encodes CASSVSPDQNLLSYTF.

The chain couples TRBV28 to TRBJ2-7, with no clear D. The CDR3 loop spans 11 amino acids. Germline CDR1 reads MDHEN; CDR2 reads SYDVKM. Trimming took off 4 bases at V and 2 bases at J, with 3 bases between the two ends. As DNA, the CDR3 is TGTGCCAGCAGTTCCGCCTACGAGCAGTACTTC. Translation gives CASSSAYEQYF.

A few counts support this clone. This rearrangement joins TRBV19 to TRBJ2-1; D is tentatively TRBD1 or TRBD2 (5 bases each). Trimming removed 7 bases from V and 13 bases from J, with 17 bases in between. This CDR3 has 12 amino acids. The V gene's germline CDR1 is LNHDA and CDR2 SQIVND (reference sequence). The CDR3 sequence: CASTGRGVPQFF. The CDR3 nucleotides are TGTGCCAGTACAGGTCGAGGGGTCCCCCAGTTCTTC.

CDR3 nucleotide sequence: TGTGCCAGCAGCCAAGTAATTACAGGGGGTTATGGCTACACCTTC. It is translated as CASSQVITGGYGYTF. The chain carries TRBV4-2 and TRBJ1-2, with 8 bases lining up with TRBD1. Germline CDR1 reads LGHNA; CDR2 reads YNFKEQ. The CDR3 runs 15 residues. The J segment lost 5 bases and the V segment lost 1 base, leaving 6 bases of the junction unmatched.

The rearrangement joins TRBV18 to TRBJ2-3; D gene unclear. The ends were cut back, 5 bases at V and 0 bases at J, with 12 bases in the middle. Germline loops: CDR1 KGHSH, CDR2 LQKENI. This CDR3 spans 15 amino acids. The CDR3 here is CASSSTQPSTDTQYF. The CDR3 DNA reads as TGTGCCAGCTCATCCACCCAACCAAGCACAGATACGCAGTATTTT.

The V gene is TRBV5-5, the J gene TRBJ2-2; D is uncertain. V lost 3 bases and J lost 4, with 7 bases in between. The length of the CDR3 is 13 residues. Germline CDR1 is SGHKS and CDR2 is YYEKEE (reference sequence). CDR3 DNA sequence: TGTGCCAGCAGCTGGACGATCACCGGGGAGCTGTTTTTT. Protein: CASSWTITGELFF.

The gene calls are TRBV7-2 and TRBJ1-5, with D unclear. This CDR3 is built from 14 residues. In germline, CDR1 is SGHTA, CDR2 FQGNSA. Trimming pared 0 bases from V and 6 bases from J, leaving 9 bases between. The CDR3 here is CASSLAYQIQPQHF. The CDR3 coding sequence is TGTGCCAGCAGCTTAGCATACCAAATTCAGCCCCAGCATTTT. The whole variable domain, remainder taken from reference TRBV7-2 and TRBJ1-5, is GAGVSQSPSNKVTEKGKDVELRCDPISGHTALYWYRQSLGQGLEFLIYFQGNSAPDKSGLPSDRFSAERTGGSVSTLTIQRTQQEDSAVYLCASSLAYQIQPQHFGDGTRLSIL.

This clone was detected only a few times. The chain is built from TRBV7-5 and TRBJ2-7; TRBD1, the table's D call, lacks a check against the DNA. TRBV7-5 is termed a pseudogene. The CDR3 runs to 15 residues. CDR3 sequence: CARSFDRGLGDEQYF. CDR3 bases: TGTGCCAGAAGCTTCGACAGGGGCTTAGGGGACGAGCAGTACTTC.

The DNA for the CDR3 is TGTGCCAGCAGACCGGGACAGCGCTCCTACGAGCAGTACTTC. It translates to CASRPGQRSYEQYF. This rearrangement joins TRBV28 to TRBJ2-7; 7 nucleotides line up with TRBD1. J was trimmed by 0 bases and V by 6 bases; bases with no gene match: 5. The CDR3 runs to 14 residues. Germline V gives CDR1 MDHEN, CDR2 SYDVKM.

The chain joins TRBV4-1 to TRBJ1-1; TRBD1 might be the D (6 bases). This CDR3 region has 16 residues. Germline CDR1 MGHRA, CDR2 YSYEKL. Trimming took 1 base from V and 1 from J, leaving 13 bases between them. The CDR3 DNA follows: TGCGCCAGCAGCCAAGTGAGCGGGGGCCGGAACACTGAAGCTTTCTTT. It specifies CASSQVSGGRNTEAFF.

This clone was counted between two and nine times. The chain uses TRBV15 and TRBJ2-7, with TRBD1 identical over 9 bases. The CDR3 covers 14 residues. The germline CDR1 and CDR2 sequences are LNHNV and YYDKDF (reference sequence). J was trimmed by 4 bases and V by 1 base; bases with no gene match: 2. The CDR3 sequence is CATSRGDREYEQYF. CDR3 nucleotide sequence: TGTGCCACCAGCAGAGGGGACAGGGAGTACGAGCAGTACTTC.

This clone was recorded once. The rearrangement joins TRBV9 to TRBJ2-5, with a tentative D call TRBD2 (6 bases). Germline lookup yields CDR1 SGDLS and CDR2 YYNGEE. V lost 0 bases to trimming and J lost 5 bases, with 11 bases between them. The CDR3 loop spans 14 amino acids. The chain's CDR3 is CASSVGGVDETQYF. CDR3 in DNA: TGTGCCAGCAGCGTAGGCGGGGTCGATGAGACCCAGTACTTC.

The chain carries TRBV6-5 and TRBJ1-2; D is perhaps TRBD1 (6 bases). V was clipped by 6 bases and J by 0 bases, with 11 bases between them. Per germline, CDR1 MNHEY and CDR2 SVGAGI. CDR3 length: 14 amino acids. The CDR3 is CASSRQAANYGYTF. CDR3 sequence (DNA): TGTGCCAGCAGCCGACAGGCTGCTAACTATGGCTACACCTTC.

The chain has TRBV14 and TRBJ2-7; TRBD1 agrees at 11 bases. The germline CDR1 and CDR2 sequences are SGHDN and FVKESK. The J segment lost 2 bases and the V segment lost 5 bases, leaving 5 bases of the junction unmatched. The CDR3 is 15 amino acids. Here the CDR3 reads CASSSRTGGPYEQYF. The DNA of the CDR3 is TGTGCCAGCAGCTCACGGACAGGGGGCCCCTACGAGCAGTACTTC.

The V gene is TRBV11-3, the J gene TRBJ2-1, with 14 bases matching TRBD2. The CDR3 has 19 amino acids. The germline gives CDR1 SGHNT, CDR2 YENEEA. Trimming at V came to 0 bases and at J to 2 bases, leaving 6 bases not matched to a gene. CDR3 coding DNA: TGTGCCAGCAGCTTAGATGGTAGACTAGCGGGGGGGACCTACAATGAGCAGTTCTTC. Protein: CASSLDGRLAGGTYNEQFF.

The genes are TRBV6-5 and TRBJ1-3; D gene unclear. Germline CDR1 reads MNHEY; CDR2 reads SVGAGI. The germline V and J ends were trimmed by 6 bases and 0 bases, with 9 bases remaining between them. The CDR3 has 14 residues. The CDR3 region has the DNA TGTGCCAGCAGGGGCATCCCCTCTGGAAACACCATATATTTT. This sequence encodes CASRGIPSGNTIYF.

This clone is medium-sized. The rearrangement joins TRBV9 to TRBJ2-1; TRBD2 is a possible D gene (7 bases). This CDR3 is 17 amino acids long. V was cut by 0 bases and J by 4 bases, with 17 bases left in between. The V gene's germline CDR1 is SGDLS and CDR2 YYNGEE. CDR3 DNA sequence: TGTGCCAGCAGCGTAGCTACGTGGGGGGGCCCATACAATGAGCAGTTCTTC. This translates into CASSVATWGGPYNEQFF.

V usage is TRBV9 and J usage is TRBJ1-1; 7 nucleotides agree with TRBD1. Trimming took 0 bases from V and 2 from J; bases not matched to a gene: 1. The CDR3 length is 14 residues. Germline V gene lookup returns CDR1 SGDLS and CDR2 YYNGEE. The CDR3: CASSVGQGNTEAFF. The CDR3 DNA sequence: TGTGCCAGCAGCGTAGGACAGGGAAACACTGAAGCTTTCTTT.

V and J are TRBV6-1 and TRBJ2-3; TRBD1 aligns across 8 bases. CDR3 size: 14 residues. The germline V gene has CDR1 MNHNS and CDR2 SASEGT. Trimming cost V 6 bases and J 4 bases; bases outside gene matches: 6. CDR3 in amino acids: CASRDRVLADTQYF. As DNA, the CDR3 is TGTGCCAGCAGGGACAGGGTATTGGCAGATACGCAGTATTTT.

The rearrangement joins TRBV25-1 to TRBJ1-6; D is unresolved. V was trimmed by 4 bases and J by 5 bases, leaving 9 bases between them. This CDR3 has 14 residues. The germline CDR1 and CDR2 sequences are MGHDK and SYGVNS. For the CDR3, the DNA is TGTGCCAGCAGTGCCGGGGAGGATAATTCACCCCTCCACTTT. Its protein is CASSAGEDNSPLHF.

This clone has just one count. V usage is TRBV25-1 and J usage is TRBJ2-7; TRBD2 agrees at 12 bases. Unmatched junction bases numbered 8, after V lost 6 bases and J lost 2 bases. The germline V gene encodes CDR1 MGHDK and CDR2 SYGVNS. The CDR3 sequence is 16 residues long. CDR3: CASSFPSGGETYEQYF. CDR3 nucleotide sequence: TGTGCCAGCAGCTTCCCTAGCGGGGGGGAAACCTACGAGCAGTACTTC.

This clone has a handful of counts. This rearrangement joins TRBV4-1 to TRBJ1-5; 11 bases match TRBD1. V dropped 5 bases and J dropped 6; count of bases not matched to a gene: 12. The V gene's germline CDR1 is MGHRA and CDR2 YSYEKL. This CDR3 region has 17 residues. Here the CDR3 reads CASSSGRGQGESQPQHF. The CDR3, as DNA: TGCGCCAGCAGCTCGGGGAGGGGACAGGGGGAAAGTCAGCCCCAGCATTTT.

The chain recombines TRBV19 with TRBJ1-1; D may be TRBD1 (6 bases). CDR3 length equals 14 residues. Germline lookup yields CDR1 LNHDA and CDR2 SQIVND (reference sequence). With 3 bases removed from V and 4 bases from J, the gap between germline ends came to 12 bases. Here the CDR3 reads CASSIGGAGTEAFF. The DNA for the CDR3 is TGTGCCAGTAGTATCGGGGGGGCCGGCACTGAAGCTTTCTTT.

This clone appeared once. The chain links TRBV28 to TRBJ2-1; D is unclear. CDR1 is MDHEN, CDR2 SYDVKM, per germline. Trimming pared 2 bases from V and 6 bases from J, leaving 2 bases between. The CDR3 consists of 11 residues. The CDR3 region is CASSLINEQFF. The CDR3 region has the DNA TGTGCCAGCAGTTTAATCAATGAGCAGTTCTTC.

This clone has more than one count but fewer than ten. V and J are TRBV5-1 and TRBJ2-7; D may be TRBD2 (5 bases). Trimming took off 2 bases at V and 0 bases at J, with 9 bases between the two ends. The germline gives CDR1 SGHRS, CDR2 YFSETQ. The CDR3 consists of 14 residues. CDR3 sequence: CASSFSARSYEQYF. The CDR3 DNA follows: TGCGCCAGCAGCTTTAGCGCGCGCTCCTACGAGCAGTACTTC.